These 10 T cell receptor beta chains were all obtained from the same sample, sequenced in a study of blood T cell repertoires in COVID-19. TCRdb's table, derived via immunoSEQ multiplex PCR, lists solely in-frame clones and lacks some. The table shows about 130,000 clones, with about 90% occurring only once. The sample was peripheral blood. The source of these receptors is a woman aged 55-70 years with acute or convalescent COVID-19.

A note on this clone: Other nucleotide sequences from this sample produce the same CDR3. The gene calls are TRBV7-3 and TRBJ1-6; TRBD1 agrees at 7 bases. This CDR3 is built from 14 residues. Trimming took 3 bases from V and 7 from J; bases not matched to a gene: 3. Germline V gives CDR1 SGHTA, CDR2 FQGTGA. This chain's CDR3 is CASSLRDRNSPLHF. The CDR3 DNA follows: TGTGCCAGCAGCTTGAGGGACAGAAATTCACCCCTCCACTTT.

This chain joins TRBV5-1 and TRBJ2-2; 10 bases map to TRBD2. Germline CDR1 reads SGHRS; CDR2 reads YFSETQ. The CDR3 spans 18 residues. V lost 0 bases, J lost 3 bases, and 8 bases stayed unmatched. In DNA, the CDR3 is TGCGCCAGCAGCTTGGCCGTTAGCGGGAGGACGGACACCGGGGAGCTGTTTTTT. This sequence encodes CASSLAVSGRTDTGELFF.

The gene calls are TRBV9 and TRBJ1-2; D might be TRBD1 (6 bases). CDR3 length: 12 amino acids. With 4 bases removed from V and 8 bases from J, the gap between germline ends came to 12 bases. Germline V gene lookup returns CDR1 SGDLS and CDR2 YYNGEE. Here the CDR3 DNA reads TGTGCCAGCAGCCCCCCAGGGGCCGGCTACACCTTC. This codes for CASSPPGAGYTF. The whole variable domain, remainder taken from reference TRBV9 and TRBJ1-2, is DSGVTQTPKHLITATGQRVTLRCSPRSGDLSVYWYQQSLDQGLQFLIQYYNGEERAKGNILERFSAQQFPDLHSELNLSSLELGDSALYFCASSPPGAGYTFGSGTRLTVV.

This clone was observed a few times. The DNA for the CDR3 is TGCGCCAGCAGCTTGGGAAGCGGCCAAGAGACCCAGTACTTC. Its protein product is CASSLGSGQETQYF. The chain recombines TRBV5-1 with TRBJ2-5; tentatively, D is TRBD2 (5 bases). Looked up from germline, CDR1 is SGHRS and CDR2 is YFSETQ. Trimming shortened V by 0 bases and J by 1 base, and 7 bases separated the two germline ends. The CDR3 has 14 amino acids.

The V call is TRBV11-3, the J call TRBJ1-3; no clear D. CDR3 size: 15 residues. Germline-derived CDR1 and CDR2 are SGHNT and YENEEA. Trimming left V 1 base short and J 0 bases short, with 7 bases between. In DNA, the CDR3 is TGTGCCAGCAGCTTAGGCGGCAGCTCTGGAAACACCATATATTTT. As protein: CASSLGGSSGNTIYF.

The rearrangement joins TRBV15 to TRBJ2-3; TRBD2 matches at 8 bases. In germline, CDR1 is LNHNV, CDR2 YYDKDF (reference sequence). This CDR3 spans 18 amino acids. V shed 2 bases and J 4 bases; nucleotides not matched to a gene: 14. The CDR3 bases are TGTGCCACCAGCAGATATTCCACGGGACTAGAGGTCTCAGATACGCAGTATTTT. As protein: CATSRYSTGLEVSDTQYF.

This clone was counted once. The chain links TRBV9 to TRBJ2-3; D is perhaps TRBD1 (7 bases). CDR1 is SGDLS and CDR2 is YYNGEE in the germline V gene. The CDR3 spans 14 residues. V lost 7 bases and J lost 2, with 14 bases in between. CDR3 region: CASWGDSYTDTQYF. The CDR3 DNA reads as TGTGCCAGCTGGGGGGACAGCTACACAGATACGCAGTATTTT.

The gene calls are TRBV24-1 and TRBJ2-3; the match to TRBD2 covers 8 bases. V lost 5 bases, J lost 6 bases, and 12 bases stayed unmatched. The CDR3 totals 16 residues. Germline V gene lookup returns CDR1 KGHDR and CDR2 SFDVKD. CDR3 in amino acids: CATSGWIAGTGDTQYF. In nucleotides, the CDR3 is TGTGCCACCAGTGGTTGGATAGCGGGAACGGGGGATACGCAGTATTTT.

This sequence joins TRBV7-3 and TRBJ2-3, with 8 nucleotides matching TRBD2. CDR1 is SGHTA, CDR2 FQGTGA, per germline. V trimming: 3 bases; J trimming: 8 bases; junction bases outside the gene matches: 1. The length of the CDR3 is 12 residues. CDR3 amino acids: CASSLSGSTQYF. CDR3 in DNA: TGTGCCAGCAGCTTGAGCGGGAGTACGCAGTATTTT.

Of note for this clone: The sample has other DNA sequences that encode this CDR3 too. The rearrangement links TRBV3-1 (or the pseudogene TRBV3-2) to TRBJ1-5, with no clear D. Deletions cut 2 bases from V and 1 base from J, with 6 bases between. Germline CDR1 is LGHDT and CDR2 is YNNKEL (reference sequence). The CDR3 is 14 residues long. This CDR3 reads CASSQSGSNQPQHF. DNA for the CDR3: TGTGCCAGCAGCCAAAGCGGAAGCAATCAGCCCCAGCATTTT.